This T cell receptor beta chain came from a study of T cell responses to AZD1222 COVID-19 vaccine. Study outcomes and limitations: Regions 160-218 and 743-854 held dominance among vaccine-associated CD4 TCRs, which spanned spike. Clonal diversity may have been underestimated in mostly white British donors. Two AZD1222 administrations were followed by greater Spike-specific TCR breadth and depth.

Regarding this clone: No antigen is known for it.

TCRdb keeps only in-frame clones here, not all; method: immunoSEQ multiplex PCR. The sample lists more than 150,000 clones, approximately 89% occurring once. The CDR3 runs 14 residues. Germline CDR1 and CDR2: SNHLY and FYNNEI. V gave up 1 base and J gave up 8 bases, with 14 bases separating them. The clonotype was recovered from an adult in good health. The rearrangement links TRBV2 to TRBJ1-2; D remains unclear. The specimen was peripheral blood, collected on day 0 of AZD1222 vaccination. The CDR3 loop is CASSEESTVRGYTF. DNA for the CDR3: TGTGCCAGCAGTGAAGAGTCAACAGTTCGAGGCTACACCTTC. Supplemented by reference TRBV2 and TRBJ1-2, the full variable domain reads EPEVTQTPSHQVTQMGQEVILRCVPISNHLYFYWYRQILGQKVEFLVSFYNNEISEKSEIFDDQFSVERPDGSNFTLKIRSTKLEDSAMYFCASSEESTVRGYTFGSGTRLTVV.